This T cell receptor (beta chain) originates from a study of T cell responses to AZD1222 COVID-19 vaccine. Findings and limits, study-wide: The sample set comprised mostly white British donors with more females, and clonal diversity was possibly underestimated. CD4 TCRs linked to vaccination spanned spike, dominating at 160-218 and 743-854. Close to half of spike-specific TCRs reportedly recognize unmutated variant regions.

This CDR3 is built from 14 residues. The junction had 2 bases not matched to a gene; V was cut back by 6 bases and J by 3 bases. CDR1 and CDR2 from the germline V gene are MNHNY and SVGAGI (reference sequence). Libraries were prepared by immunoSEQ multiplex PCR; TCRdb keeps only in-frame clonotypes and omits some of them. The table shows approximately 160,000 clones, with under 95% occurring only once. On this clone itself: Its antigen is currently unknown.

Specimen: peripheral blood, collected on day 0 of AZD1222 vaccination. The chain has TRBV6-6 and TRBJ2-1, with 10 bases lining up with TRBD2. This clonotype was sampled from an adult in good health. DNA of the CDR3: TGTGCCAGCAGAGCGGGAGGGGACTACAATGAGCAGTTCTTC. It is translated as CASRAGGDYNEQFF.